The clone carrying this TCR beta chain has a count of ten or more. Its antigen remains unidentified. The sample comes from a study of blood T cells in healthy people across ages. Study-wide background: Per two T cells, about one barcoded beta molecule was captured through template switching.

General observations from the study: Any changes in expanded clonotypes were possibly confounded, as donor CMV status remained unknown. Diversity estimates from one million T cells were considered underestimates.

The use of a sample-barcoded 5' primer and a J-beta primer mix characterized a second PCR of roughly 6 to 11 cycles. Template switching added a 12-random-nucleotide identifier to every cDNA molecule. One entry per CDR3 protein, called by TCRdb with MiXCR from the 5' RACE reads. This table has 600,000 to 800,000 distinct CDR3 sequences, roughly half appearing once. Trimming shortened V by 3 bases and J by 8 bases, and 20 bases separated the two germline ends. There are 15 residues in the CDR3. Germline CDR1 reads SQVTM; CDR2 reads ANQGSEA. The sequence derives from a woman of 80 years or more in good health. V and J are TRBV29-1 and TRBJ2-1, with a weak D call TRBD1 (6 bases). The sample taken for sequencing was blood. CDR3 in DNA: TGCAGCGTTGACCGGACAGAAGTTTGGAAGGATGAGCAGTTCTTC. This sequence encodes CSVDRTEVWKDEQFF.